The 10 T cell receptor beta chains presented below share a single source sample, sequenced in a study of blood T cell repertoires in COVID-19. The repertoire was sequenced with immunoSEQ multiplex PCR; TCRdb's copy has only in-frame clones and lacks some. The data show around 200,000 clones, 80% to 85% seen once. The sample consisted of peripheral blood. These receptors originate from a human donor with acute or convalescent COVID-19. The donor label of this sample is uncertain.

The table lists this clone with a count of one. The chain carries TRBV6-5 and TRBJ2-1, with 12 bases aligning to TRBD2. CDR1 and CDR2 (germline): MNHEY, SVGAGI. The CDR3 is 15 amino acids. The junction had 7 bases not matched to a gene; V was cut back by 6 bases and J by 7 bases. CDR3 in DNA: TGTGCCAGCAGCTACGTTCTAGCGGGGGGGAATGAGCAGTTCTTC. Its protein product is CASSYVLAGGNEQFF.

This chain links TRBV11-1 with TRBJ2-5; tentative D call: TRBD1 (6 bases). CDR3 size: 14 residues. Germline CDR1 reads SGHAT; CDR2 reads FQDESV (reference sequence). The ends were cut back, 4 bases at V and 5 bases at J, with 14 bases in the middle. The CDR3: CASSSARGEETQYF. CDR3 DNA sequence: TGTGCCAGCAGCTCGGCCAGGGGAGAGGAGACCCAGTACTTC.

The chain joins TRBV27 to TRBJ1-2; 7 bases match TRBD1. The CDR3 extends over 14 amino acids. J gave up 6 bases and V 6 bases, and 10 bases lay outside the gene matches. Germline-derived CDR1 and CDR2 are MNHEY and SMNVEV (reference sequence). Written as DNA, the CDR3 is TGTGCCAGCAGGAGACAGGGAAGCCTAAATGGCTACACCTTC. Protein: CASRRQGSLNGYTF.

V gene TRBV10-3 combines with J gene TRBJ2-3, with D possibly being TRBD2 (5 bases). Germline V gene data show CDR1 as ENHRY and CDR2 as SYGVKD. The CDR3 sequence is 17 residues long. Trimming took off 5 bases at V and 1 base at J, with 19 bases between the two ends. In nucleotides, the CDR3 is TGTGCCATCAGTAATGTGGAGGCCTCTGGGGGCACAGATACGCAGTATTTT. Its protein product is CAISNVEASGGTDTQYF.

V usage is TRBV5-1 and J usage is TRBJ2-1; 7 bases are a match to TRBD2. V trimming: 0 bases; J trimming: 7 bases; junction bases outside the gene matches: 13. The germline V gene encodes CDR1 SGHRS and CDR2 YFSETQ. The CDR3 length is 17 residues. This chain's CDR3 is CASSLGLLIVGGNEQFF. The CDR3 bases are TGCGCCAGCAGCTTGGGCCTGCTGATCGTGGGGGGGAATGAGCAGTTCTTC.

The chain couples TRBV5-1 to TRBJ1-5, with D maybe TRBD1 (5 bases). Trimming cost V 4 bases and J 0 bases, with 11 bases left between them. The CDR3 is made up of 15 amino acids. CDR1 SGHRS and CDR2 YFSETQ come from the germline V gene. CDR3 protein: CASSPHGGSNQPQHF. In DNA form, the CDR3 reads TGCGCCAGCAGCCCACACGGGGGTAGCAATCAGCCCCAGCATTTT. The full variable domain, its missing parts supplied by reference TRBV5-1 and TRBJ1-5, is KAGVTQTPRYLIKTRGQQVTLSCSPISGHRSVSWYQQTPGQGLQFLFEYFSETQRNKGNFPGRFSGRQFSNSRSEMNVSTLELGDSALYLCASSPHGGSNQPQHFGDGTRLSIL.

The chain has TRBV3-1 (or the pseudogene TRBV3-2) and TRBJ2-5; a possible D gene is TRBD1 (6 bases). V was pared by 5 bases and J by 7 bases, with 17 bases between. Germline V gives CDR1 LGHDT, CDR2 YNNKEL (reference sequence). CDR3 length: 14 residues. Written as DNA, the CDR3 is TGTGCCAGCAGCGATCAAAGGACAGTGGGGACCCAGTACTTC. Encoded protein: CASSDQRTVGTQYF.

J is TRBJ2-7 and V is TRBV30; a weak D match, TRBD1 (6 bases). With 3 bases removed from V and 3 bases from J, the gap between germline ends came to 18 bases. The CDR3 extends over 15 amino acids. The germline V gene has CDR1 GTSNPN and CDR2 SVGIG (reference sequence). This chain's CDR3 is CAWSELYRVYYEQYF. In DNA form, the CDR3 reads TGTGCCTGGAGCGAGCTCTACAGGGTTTACTACGAGCAGTACTTC. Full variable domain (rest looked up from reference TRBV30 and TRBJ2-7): SQTIHQWPATLVQPVGSPLSLECTVEGTSNPNLYWYRQAAGRGLQLLFYSVGIGQISSEVPQNLSASRPQDRQFILSSKKLLLSDSGFYLCAWSELYRVYYEQYFGPGTRLTVT.

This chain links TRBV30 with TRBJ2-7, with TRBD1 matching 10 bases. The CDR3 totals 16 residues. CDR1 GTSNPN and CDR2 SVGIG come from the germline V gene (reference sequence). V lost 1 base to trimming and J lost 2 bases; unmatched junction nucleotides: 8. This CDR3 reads CAWSAETGGAAYEQYF. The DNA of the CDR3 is TGTGCCTGGAGTGCGGAGACAGGGGGCGCAGCCTACGAGCAGTACTTC.

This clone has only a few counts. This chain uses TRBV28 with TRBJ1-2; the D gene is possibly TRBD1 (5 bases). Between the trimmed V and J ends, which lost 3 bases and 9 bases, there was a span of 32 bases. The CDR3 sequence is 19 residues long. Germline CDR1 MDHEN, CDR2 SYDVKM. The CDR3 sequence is CASSFSVGGGSIPGTSYTF. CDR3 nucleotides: TGTGCCAGCAGTTTCTCGGTGGGCGGGGGTAGTATACCTGGGACGAGCTACACCTTC.